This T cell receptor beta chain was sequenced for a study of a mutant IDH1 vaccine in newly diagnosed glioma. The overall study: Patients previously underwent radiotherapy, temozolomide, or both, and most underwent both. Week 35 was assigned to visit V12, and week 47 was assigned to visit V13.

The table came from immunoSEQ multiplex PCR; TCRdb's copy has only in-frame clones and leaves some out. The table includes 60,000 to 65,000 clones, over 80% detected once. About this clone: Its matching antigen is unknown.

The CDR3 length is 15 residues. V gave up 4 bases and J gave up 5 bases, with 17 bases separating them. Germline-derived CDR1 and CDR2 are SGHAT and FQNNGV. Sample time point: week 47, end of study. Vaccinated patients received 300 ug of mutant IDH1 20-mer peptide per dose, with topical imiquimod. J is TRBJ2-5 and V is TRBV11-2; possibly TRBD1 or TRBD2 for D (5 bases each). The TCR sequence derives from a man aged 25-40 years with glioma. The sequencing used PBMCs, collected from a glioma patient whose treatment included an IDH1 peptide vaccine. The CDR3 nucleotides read TGTGCCAGCAGCTCGGGACGATTAATCGGGGAGACCCAGTACTTC. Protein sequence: CASSSGRLIGETQYF.